Listed here are 11 T cell receptor beta chains from one sample, sequenced in a study of post-analysis software for immune sequencing data. Study-level findings and limits: Patients used a few TRBV segments, including TRBV5-6, TRBV5-1 and TRBV20-1, more often than controls.

Antigen specificity for these receptors is unknown. Unique molecular identifiers were built into the TCR beta cDNA libraries. MiXCR was run by TCRdb on the PCR reads, yielding one entry per CDR3 protein. The repertoire holds 820,000 or so distinct CDR3 sequences, with under 70% as singletons. The source material was blood. All receptors come from a girl aged 10 to 17 with multiple sclerosis.

V gene TRBV15 combines with J gene TRBJ2-7, with D possibly called TRBD1 or TRBD2 (5 bases each). This CDR3 comprises 14 residues. The V end was cut by 6 bases, the J end by 2 bases, with 14 bases between. Germline V gene data show CDR1 as LNHNV and CDR2 as YYDKDF (reference sequence). CDR3 bases: TGTGCCACCAGAGAGGGGCTAGCCGCCTACGAGCAGTACTTC. It codes for CATREGLAAYEQYF.

The CDR3 loop is CASSQVQNRFSYEQYF. The CDR3 region has the DNA TGTGCCAGCAGCCAGGTACAAAACAGGTTTTCCTACGAGCAGTACTTC. V usage is TRBV4-2 and J usage is TRBJ2-7; D is possibly TRBD1 (5 bases). Germline V gene lookup returns CDR1 LGHNA and CDR2 YNFKEQ. This CDR3 has 16 residues. Trimming took 3 bases from V and 1 from J, leaving 16 bases between them.

This clonotype has just a few counts. This sequence joins TRBV7-2 and TRBJ1-2; D unresolved. Germline lookup yields CDR1 SGHTA and CDR2 FQGNSA. Trimming removed 5 bases at V and 0 bases at J, with 13 bases between. The length of the CDR3 is 15 residues. The CDR3 DNA is TGTGCCAGCAGCGTCCATGGGTCAACTAACTATGGCTACACCTTC. Protein product: CASSVHGSTNYGYTF.

This clonotype was seen just once. V gene TRBV5-1 combines with J gene TRBJ2-6; 9 nucleotides agree with TRBD1. From germline, CDR1 is SGHRS and CDR2 YFSETQ. The CDR3 consists of 18 residues. Trimming at V came to 4 bases and at J to 0 bases, leaving 8 bases not matched to a gene. For the CDR3, the DNA is TGCGCCAGCAGCCACCGGGGACAGGGCACCTCTGGGGCCAACGTCCTGACTTTC. It encodes CASSHRGQGTSGANVLTF.

This rearrangement joins TRBV10-3 to TRBJ2-1, with D possibly TRBD2 on 6 matching bases. V was cut by 7 bases and J by 1 base, with 11 bases left in between. There are 14 residues in the CDR3. CDR1 is ENHRY, CDR2 SYGVKD, per germline. This chain's CDR3 is CAITRDLSYNEQFF. The CDR3 DNA sequence: TGTGCCATCACCAGGGACTTATCCTACAATGAGCAGTTCTTC.

Only a few counts were recorded for this clonotype. The chain uses TRBV29-1 and TRBJ1-1; D gene unclear. CDR1 and CDR2 (germline): SQVTM, ANQGSEA. The CDR3 runs to 12 residues. The V gene lost 6 bases and the J gene lost 6 bases, with 14 bases spanning the gap. The CDR3 nucleotides are TGCAGCGTAGGGCCAATTGGCGCTGAAGCTTTCTTT. Translated, it gives CSVGPIGAEAFF.

The rearrangement joins TRBV5-1 to TRBJ2-1, with 9 bases aligning to TRBD1. The CDR3 is 17 amino acids. Trimming at V came to 4 bases and at J to 9 bases, leaving 17 bases not matched to a gene. CDR1 is SGHRS, CDR2 YFSETQ, per germline. DNA for the CDR3: TGCGCCAGCAGCATCCTTACCGGGACAGGGACTATCGGTGAGCAGTTCTTC. Protein: CASSILTGTGTIGEQFF.

V and J are TRBV12-3 or TRBV12-4 and TRBJ2-7; TRBD2 matches 10 bases. V lost 5 bases and J lost 7; bases outside the gene matches: 17. The CDR3 covers 17 residues. In nucleotides, the CDR3 is TGTGCCAGCAGTCCGTATGGGGCGCTAGCGGGAGACCGGGAGCAGTACTTC. Its translation: CASSPYGALAGDREQYF.

About this clonotype itself: A read error may produce the germline difference seen at one junction end. V and J are TRBV20-1 and TRBJ2-1, with TRBD2 matching 10 bases. Germline lookup yields CDR1 DFQATT and CDR2 SNEGSKA (reference sequence). There are 14 residues in the CDR3. In nucleotides, the CDR3 is TGCAGTGCCAGAGGAGCGGGGGGGCGCAATGAGCAGTTCTTC. Translating it yields CSARGAGGRNEQFF.

V gene TRBV12-3 or TRBV12-4 combines with J gene TRBJ2-3; 13 nucleotides align to TRBD2. The V gene end was trimmed by 3 bases and the J gene end by 4 bases; junction bases not matched to a gene: 13. The CDR3 loop spans 19 amino acids. The CDR3 DNA follows: TGTGCCAGCAGTTTCTGGAGGACTAGCGGGAGAGCGGACCCAGATACGCAGTATTTT. Amino acid sequence: CASSFWRTSGRADPDTQYF.

The DNA for the CDR3 is TGTGCCAGCAGTTTGCCTGCAACTAATGAAAAACTGTTTTTT. Encoded protein: CASSLPATNEKLFF. The genes are TRBV28 and TRBJ1-4; unclear D gene. The germline V gene encodes CDR1 MDHEN and CDR2 SYDVKM. This CDR3 contains 14 residues. Trimming stripped 3 bases from V and 0 bases from J, with 5 bases between.